This is a list of T cell receptor beta chains from one sample in a study of PD-1 blockade in classical Hodgkin lymphoma. TCRdb's copy holds only in-frame clones and misses some; the assay was immunoSEQ multiplex PCR. The sample shows roughly 16,000 clones, 92% of them seen only once. The sequencing input was CD4+ T cells from blood. The receptors come from a human donor with classical Hodgkin lymphoma. The CDR3 runs from the conserved cysteine through the conserved F or W. D genes are given only for firm matches. Expanded clones are given a class, and other clones once, few, many or no size at all.

size,J,V,D,DNA,CDR3
.,TRBJ1-2,TRBV10-3,TRBD1,TGTGCCATCACCGGGACAGGGACCAACTATGGCTACACCTTC,CAITGTGTNYGYTF
.,TRBJ1-1,TRBV16,.,TGTGCCAGCAGCCAATTATTTTGGACAGAAAACACTGAAGCTTTCTTT,CASSQLFWTENTEAFF
.,TRBJ2-7,TRBV21-1,.,TGTGCCAGCAGCGGGACCGCTATCTTCTACGAGCAGTACTTC,CASSGTAIFYEQYF
.,TRBJ2-2,TRBV5-1,TRBD1,TGCGCCAGCAGCCCGGACAGGAGGAACACCGGGGAGCTGTTTTTT,CASSPDRRNTGELFF
once,TRBJ2-7,TRBV28,.,TGTGCCAGCAGTGACTGGGATCCCTACGAGCAGTACTTC,CASSDWDPYEQYF
.,TRBJ2-7,TRBV30,.,TGTGCCTGGAGTCCGGTTTCCTACGAGCAGTACTTC,CAWSPVSYEQYF
.,TRBJ2-5,TRBV4-1,TRBD2,TGCGCCAGCAGCCAACTCAAGACTAGCGGGAGGCTGGAGACCCAGTACTTC,CASSQLKTSGRLETQYF
.,TRBJ1-5,TRBV7-2,TRBD1,TGTGCCAGCAGCTTAGGGGGACAGGGAGGTCAGCCCCAGCATTTT,CASSLGGQGGQPQHF
.,TRBJ1-6,TRBV18,.,TGTGCCAGCTCACCACCCGGCAGTAACAATTCACCCCTCCACTTT,CASSPPGSNNSPLHF
.,TRBJ2-5,TRBV6-5,.,TGTGCCAGCAGGAGAGACCCGGGGACGGCAGAGACCCAGTACTTC,CASRRDPGTAETQYF
.,TRBJ1-5,TRBV5-1,.,TGCGCCAGCAGCCGGGGGGTAGGTAGCAATCAGCCCCAGCATTTT,CASSRGVGSNQPQHF
.,TRBJ1-5,TRBV30,.,TGTGCCTGGAGTGACGCAATCAATCAGCCCCAGCATTTT,CAWSDAINQPQHF
.,TRBJ1-6,TRBV5-1,TRBD1,TGCGCCAGCAGCTTACAGGGGGCGCGGGATTCACCCCTCCACTTT,CASSLQGARDSPLHF
.,TRBJ2-3,TRBV11-3,TRBD1,TGTGCCAGCAGCTTAGTTGGGACAGGGGCAGATACGCAGTATTTT,CASSLVGTGADTQYF
.,TRBJ2-3,TRBV5-4,.,TGTGCCAGCAGCGCATCTAGCACAGATACGCAGTATTTT,CASSASSTDTQYF
.,TRBJ1-5,TRBV2,TRBD1,TGTGCCAGCAGAGGGACAGGGCTCAATCAGCCCCAGCATTTT,CASRGTGLNQPQHF
once,TRBJ2-7,TRBV4-1,.,TGCGCCAGCAGTCTGGACTTTATCTACGAGCAGTACTTC,CASSLDFIYEQYF
.,TRBJ1-3,TRBV5-1,.,TGCGCCAGCAGCTTGACAAGAGGTGGAAACACCATATATTTT,CASSLTRGGNTIYF
once,TRBJ2-7,TRBV15,.,TGTGCCACCAGCAAAGAGGTAGGGCGAACTAACGAGCAGTACTTC,CATSKEVGRTNEQYF
.,TRBJ2-5,TRBV28,TRBD2,TGTGCCAGCAGTCTAGCGGGAGCAACGGAGACCCAGTACTTC,CASSLAGATETQYF
.,TRBJ1-2,TRBV18,TRBD1,TGTGCCAGCTCACCGTCACAGGGGAACTATGGCTACACCTTC,CASSPSQGNYGYTF
.,TRBJ2-3,TRBV15,.,TGTGCCACCAGCGAGACTCAGGGAACAGATACGCAGTATTTT,CATSETQGTDTQYF